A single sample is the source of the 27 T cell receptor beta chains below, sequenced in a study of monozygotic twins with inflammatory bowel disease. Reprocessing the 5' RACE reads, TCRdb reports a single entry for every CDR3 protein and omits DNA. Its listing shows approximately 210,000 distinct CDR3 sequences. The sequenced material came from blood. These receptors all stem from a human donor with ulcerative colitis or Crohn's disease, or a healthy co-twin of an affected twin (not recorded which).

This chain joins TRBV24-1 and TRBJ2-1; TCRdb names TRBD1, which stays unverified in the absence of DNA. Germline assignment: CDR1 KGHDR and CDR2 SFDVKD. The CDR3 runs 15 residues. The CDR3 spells CATSDLGVSYNEQFF.

The CDR3: CASIGTGFSAFF. The rearrangement joins TRBV12-3 or TRBV12-4 to TRBJ1-1; lacking DNA, the TRBD1 call made by TCRdb goes unchecked. The CDR3 totals 12 residues.

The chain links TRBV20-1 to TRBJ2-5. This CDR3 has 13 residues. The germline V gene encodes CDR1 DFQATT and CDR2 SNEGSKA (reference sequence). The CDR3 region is CSARARIQETQYF.

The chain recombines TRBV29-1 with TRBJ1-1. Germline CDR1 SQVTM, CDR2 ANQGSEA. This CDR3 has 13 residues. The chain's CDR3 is CSGQGAKNTEAFF.

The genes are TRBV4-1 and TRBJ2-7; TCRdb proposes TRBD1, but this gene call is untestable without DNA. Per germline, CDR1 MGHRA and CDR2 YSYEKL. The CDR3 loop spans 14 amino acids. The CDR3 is CASSPRTGVYEQYF.

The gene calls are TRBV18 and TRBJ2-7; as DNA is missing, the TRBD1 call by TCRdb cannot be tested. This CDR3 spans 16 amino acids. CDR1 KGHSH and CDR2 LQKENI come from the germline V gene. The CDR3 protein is CASSPHVADRSYEQYF.

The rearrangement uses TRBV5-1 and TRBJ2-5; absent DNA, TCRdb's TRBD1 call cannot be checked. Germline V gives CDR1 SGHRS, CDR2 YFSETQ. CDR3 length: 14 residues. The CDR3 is CASSPTGLRETQYF.

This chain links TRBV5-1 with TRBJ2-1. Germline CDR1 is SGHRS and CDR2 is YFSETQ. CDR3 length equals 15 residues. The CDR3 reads CASKLTRNSLNEQFF.

The CDR3 reads CASSSGQQNTEAFF. The chain carries TRBV5-1 and TRBJ1-1; with no DNA, the TCRdb D assignment of TRBD1 cannot be verified. CDR3 size: 14 residues. Germline lookup yields CDR1 SGHRS and CDR2 YFSETQ.

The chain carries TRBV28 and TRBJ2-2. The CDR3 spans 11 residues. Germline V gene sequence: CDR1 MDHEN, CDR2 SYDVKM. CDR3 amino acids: CASTHTGELFF.

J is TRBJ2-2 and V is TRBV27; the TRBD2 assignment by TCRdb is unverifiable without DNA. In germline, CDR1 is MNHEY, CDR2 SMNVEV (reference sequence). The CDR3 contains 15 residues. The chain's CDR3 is CASRGLAGLTGELFF.

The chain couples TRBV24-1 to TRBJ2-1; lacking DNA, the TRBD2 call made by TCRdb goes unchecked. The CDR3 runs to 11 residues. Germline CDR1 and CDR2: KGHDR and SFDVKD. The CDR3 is CATKEGNEQFF.

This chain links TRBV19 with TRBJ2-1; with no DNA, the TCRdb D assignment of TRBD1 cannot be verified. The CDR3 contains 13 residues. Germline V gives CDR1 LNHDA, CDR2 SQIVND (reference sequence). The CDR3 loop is CASSRTGDNEQFF.

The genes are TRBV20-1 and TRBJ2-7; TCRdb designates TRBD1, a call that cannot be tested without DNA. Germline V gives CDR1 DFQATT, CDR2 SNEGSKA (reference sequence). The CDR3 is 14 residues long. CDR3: CSARGLRGHYEQYF.

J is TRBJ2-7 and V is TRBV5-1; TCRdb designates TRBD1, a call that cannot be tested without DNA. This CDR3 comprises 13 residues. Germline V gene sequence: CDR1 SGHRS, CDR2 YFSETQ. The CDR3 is CASSADSSREQYF.

This CDR3 reads CATSRDTHTGELFF. V and J are TRBV15 and TRBJ2-2; the D call of TRBD1 rests on TCRdb alone, since no DNA is present to check it. CDR1 and CDR2 from the germline V gene are LNHNV and YYDKDF (reference sequence). The CDR3 spans 14 residues.

CDR3 protein: CASRLRENTDTQYF. The rearrangement links TRBV7-9 to TRBJ2-3. Looked up from germline, CDR1 is SEHNR and CDR2 is FQNEAQ (reference sequence). The length of the CDR3 is 14 residues.

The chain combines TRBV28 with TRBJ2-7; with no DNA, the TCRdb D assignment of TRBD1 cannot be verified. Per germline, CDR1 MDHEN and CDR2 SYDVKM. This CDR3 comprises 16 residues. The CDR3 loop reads CASTRNDARGSNVQYF.

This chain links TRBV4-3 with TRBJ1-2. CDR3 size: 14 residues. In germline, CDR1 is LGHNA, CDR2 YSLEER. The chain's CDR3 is CASSHLSTTGGYTF.

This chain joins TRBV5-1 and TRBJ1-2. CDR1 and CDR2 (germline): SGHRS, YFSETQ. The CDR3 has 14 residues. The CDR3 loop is CASSLANKEYGYTF.

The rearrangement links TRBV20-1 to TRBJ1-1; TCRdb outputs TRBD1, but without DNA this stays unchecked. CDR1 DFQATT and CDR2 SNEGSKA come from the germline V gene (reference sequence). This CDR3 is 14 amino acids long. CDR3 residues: CSAVAPGLGTEAFF.

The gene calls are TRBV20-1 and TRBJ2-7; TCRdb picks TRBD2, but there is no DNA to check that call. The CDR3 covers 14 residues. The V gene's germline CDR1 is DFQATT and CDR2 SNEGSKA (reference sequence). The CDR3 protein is CSAASGIFSYEQYF.

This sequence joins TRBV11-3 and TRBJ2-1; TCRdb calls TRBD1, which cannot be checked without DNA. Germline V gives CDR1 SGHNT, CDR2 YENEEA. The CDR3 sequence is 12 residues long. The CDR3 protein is CASSPGDYEQFF. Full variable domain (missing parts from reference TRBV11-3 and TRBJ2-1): EAGVVQSPRYKIIEKKQPVAFWCNPISGHNTLYWYLQNLGQGPELLIRYENEEAVDDSQLPKDRFSAERLKGVDSTLKIQPAELGDSAVYLCASSPGDYEQFFGPGTRLTVL.

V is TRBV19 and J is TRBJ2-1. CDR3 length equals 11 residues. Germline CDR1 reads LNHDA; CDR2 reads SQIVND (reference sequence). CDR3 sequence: CASRSRNEQFF.

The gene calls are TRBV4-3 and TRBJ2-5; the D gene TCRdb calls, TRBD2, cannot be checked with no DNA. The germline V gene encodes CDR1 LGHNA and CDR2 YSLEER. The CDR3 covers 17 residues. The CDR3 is CASSQDPDLEAGETQYF.

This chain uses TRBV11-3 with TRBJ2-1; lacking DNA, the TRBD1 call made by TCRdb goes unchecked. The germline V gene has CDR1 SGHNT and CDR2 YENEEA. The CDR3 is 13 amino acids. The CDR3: CASSLGTVNEQFF.

The CDR3 loop is CASSRVGPGQGAYEQYF. The chain links TRBV19 to TRBJ2-7; TCRdb's D gene call, TRBD1, goes unchecked for lack of DNA. The CDR3 is 17 amino acids. CDR1 and CDR2 (germline): LNHDA, SQIVND (reference sequence).